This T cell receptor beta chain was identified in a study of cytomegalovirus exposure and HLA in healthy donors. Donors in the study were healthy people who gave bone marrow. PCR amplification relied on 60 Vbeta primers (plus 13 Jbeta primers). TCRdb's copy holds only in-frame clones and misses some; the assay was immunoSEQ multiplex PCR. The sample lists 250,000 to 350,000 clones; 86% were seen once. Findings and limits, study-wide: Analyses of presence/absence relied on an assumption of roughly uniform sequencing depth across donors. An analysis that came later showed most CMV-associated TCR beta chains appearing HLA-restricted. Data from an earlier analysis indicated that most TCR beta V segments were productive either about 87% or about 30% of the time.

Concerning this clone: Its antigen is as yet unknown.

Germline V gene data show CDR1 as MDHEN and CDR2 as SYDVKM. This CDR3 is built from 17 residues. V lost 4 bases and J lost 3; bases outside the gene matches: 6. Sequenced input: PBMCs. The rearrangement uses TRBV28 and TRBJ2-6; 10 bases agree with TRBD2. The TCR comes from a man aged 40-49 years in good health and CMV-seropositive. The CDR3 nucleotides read TGTGCCAGCAGTTCTCCGGGACTAGCGTTTGGGGCCAACGTCCTGACTTTC. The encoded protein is CASSSPGLAFGANVLTF.